Listed here are 26 T cell receptor beta chains from one sample, sequenced in a study of control samples from healthy donors and cancer patients. Repertoires were generated with immunoSEQ multiplex PCR, while TCRdb's copy carries only in-frame clones and drops some. Of around 74,000 clones listed, about 92% are singletons. Sequenced input: blood. Every receptor here comes from a woman in her fifties or sixties in good health.

This chain links TRBV28 with TRBJ1-2, with no clear D. V lost 0 bases and J 4 bases, leaving 6 bases between the germline ends. Germline CDR1 MDHEN, CDR2 SYDVKM. This CDR3 has 13 amino acids. CDR3 sequence reads: CASSLWGRYGYTF. CDR3 nucleotide sequence: TGTGCCAGCAGTTTATGGGGTCGCTATGGCTACACCTTC.

This clone was recorded a few times. The chain joins TRBV28 to TRBJ2-7; D may be TRBD2 (6 bases). The CDR3 extends over 15 amino acids. The germline V gene has CDR1 MDHEN and CDR2 SYDVKM. Trimming took off 4 bases at V and 0 bases at J, with 13 bases between the two ends. CDR3 in DNA: TGTGCCAGCAGTTATGGAGGGGCTAGCTCCTACGAGCAGTACTTC. Translation: CASSYGGASSYEQYF.

This chain uses TRBV6-5 with TRBJ1-6; tentatively, D is TRBD1 (6 bases). With 4 bases removed from V and 0 bases from J, the gap between germline ends came to 7 bases. The CDR3 consists of 15 residues. Germline CDR1 and CDR2: MNHEY and SVGAGI. The CDR3 region is CASSLGGSYNSPLHF. The CDR3 nucleotides read TGTGCCAGCAGTTTAGGGGGCTCCTATAATTCACCCCTCCACTTT.

V is TRBV11-2 and J is TRBJ1-2; tentatively, D is TRBD1 (6 bases). Per germline, CDR1 SGHAT and CDR2 FQNNGV. This CDR3 contains 14 residues. V was pared by 5 bases and J by 8 bases, with 18 bases between. The CDR3 spells CASSQELQGLGYTF. The CDR3 region has the DNA TGTGCCAGCAGCCAAGAACTACAGGGTTTGGGCTACACCTTC.

The V gene is TRBV28, the J gene TRBJ2-7; D gene ambiguous. Germline V gene lookup returns CDR1 MDHEN and CDR2 SYDVKM. V was cut by 3 bases and J by 4 bases, with 7 bases left in between. The CDR3 is made up of 12 amino acids. Here the CDR3 DNA reads TGTGCCAGCAGTTTGGGAAGGTACGAGCAGTACTTC. This translates into CASSLGRYEQYF.

The rearrangement links TRBV27 to TRBJ2-5, with 11 bases aligning to TRBD2. Looked up from germline, CDR1 is MNHEY and CDR2 is SMNVEV (reference sequence). CDR3 size: 15 residues. J was trimmed by 6 bases and V by 4 bases; bases with no gene match: 7. The CDR3 spells CASSSGLAVSKTQYF. CDR3 DNA sequence: TGTGCCAGCAGTTCGGGACTAGCGGTGTCAAAGACCCAGTACTTC.

The CDR3 DNA follows: TGTGCCACCAGTGATTCCGGGACAGGCGGTGAAAAACTGTTTTTT. Protein product: CATSDSGTGGEKLFF. The genes are TRBV24-1 and TRBJ1-4, with 8 bases matching TRBD1. Trimming removed 2 bases from V and 7 bases from J; junction bases left unmatched: 5. Germline V CDR1 and CDR2: KGHDR, SFDVKD. The CDR3 spans 15 residues.

The J gene is TRBJ2-7, the V gene TRBV5-1, with 13 nucleotides matching TRBD2. The length of the CDR3 is 16 residues. V shed 3 bases and J 2 bases; nucleotides not matched to a gene: 5. Germline CDR1 and CDR2: SGHRS and YFSETQ. The CDR3 DNA reads as TGCGCCAGCAGCTGGGGTGGGACTAGCGGGGCCTACGAGCAGTACTTC. The encoded protein is CASSWGGTSGAYEQYF. Looking up the rest from reference TRBV5-1 and TRBJ2-7 gives the full variable domain: KAGVTQTPRYLIKTRGQQVTLSCSPISGHRSVSWYQQTPGQGLQFLFEYFSETQRNKGNFPGRFSGRQFSNSRSEMNVSTLELGDSALYLCASSWGGTSGAYEQYFGPGTRLTVT.

The rearrangement joins TRBV24-1 to TRBJ2-1; the D is unclear. Trimming removed 2 bases at V and 5 bases at J, with 0 bases between. CDR3 size: 11 residues. The germline gives CDR1 KGHDR, CDR2 SFDVKD. The CDR3 reads CATSDYNEQFF. The CDR3 DNA is TGTGCCACCAGTGATTACAATGAGCAGTTCTTC.

The CDR3 DNA sequence: TGTGCCAGCAAACCTGGGGGGGCAGATACGCAGTATTTT. Encoded protein: CASKPGGADTQYF. The chain uses TRBV27 and TRBJ2-3, with 7 bases fitting TRBD2. J gave up 4 bases and V 7 bases, and 5 bases lay outside the gene matches. Germline CDR1 reads MNHEY; CDR2 reads SMNVEV (reference sequence). The CDR3 has 13 amino acids.

This clone is a singleton in its sample. V usage is TRBV27 and J usage is TRBJ1-1; TRBD1 agrees at 7 bases. V shed 5 bases, J shed 11 bases, and the junction held 14 bases outside the gene matches. Germline assignment: CDR1 MNHEY and CDR2 SMNVEV (reference sequence). The CDR3 length is 14 residues. The CDR3 DNA reads TGTGCCAGCAGTCCCGCCGGGACAGCTCGTTTCGCTTTCTTT. Amino acid sequence: CASSPAGTARFAFF.

The V and J genes are TRBV3-1 (or the pseudogene TRBV3-2) and TRBJ1-1, with TRBD1 matching over 8 bases. V shed 4 bases, J shed 0 bases, and the junction held 7 bases outside the gene matches. The germline V gene has CDR1 LGHDT and CDR2 YNNKEL (reference sequence). There are 16 residues in the CDR3. As DNA, the CDR3 is TGTGCCAGCAGCCTCGGACAGGGTGCCATGAACACTGAAGCTTTCTTT. The encoded protein is CASSLGQGAMNTEAFF.

The CDR3 sequence is CSVEPTSGTIGTQYF. CDR3 in DNA: TGCAGCGTTGAACCGACTAGCGGGACAATAGGTACGCAGTATTTT. V gene TRBV29-1 combines with J gene TRBJ2-3, with 11 bases matching TRBD2. CDR1 is SQVTM and CDR2 is ANQGSEA in the germline V gene. With 2 bases clipped from V and 8 bases from J, the junction kept 9 bases outside the gene matches. The length of the CDR3 is 15 residues.

This clone was seen only a few times. The rearrangement joins TRBV12-3 or TRBV12-4 to TRBJ1-1; D uncertain. The CDR3 sequence is 12 residues long. V gave up 3 bases and J gave up 3 bases, with 5 bases separating them. The CDR3 is CASSFWDTEAFF. The CDR3 DNA follows: TGTGCCAGCAGTTTTTGGGACACTGAAGCTTTCTTT.

The chain carries TRBV12-3 or TRBV12-4 and TRBJ2-1, with no clear D. The V gene lost 6 bases and the J gene lost 4 bases, with 7 bases spanning the gap. The CDR3 loop spans 12 amino acids. CDR3 DNA: TGTGCCAGCAGCTACCAGTACAATGAGCAGTTCTTC. Its protein is CASSYQYNEQFF.

V is TRBV6-1 and J is TRBJ1-4, with unresolved D. The germline V and J ends were trimmed by 2 bases and 0 bases, with 7 bases remaining between them. Germline lookup yields CDR1 MNHNS and CDR2 SASEGT. The length of the CDR3 is 15 residues. CDR3 sequence: CASSEWGATNEKLFF. CDR3 nucleotides: TGTGCCAGCAGTGAATGGGGTGCAACTAATGAAAAACTGTTTTTT.

The chain has TRBV19 and TRBJ1-4; D is ambiguous. V was shortened by 0 bases and J by 3 bases, with 8 bases between the two germline ends. CDR1 LNHDA and CDR2 SQIVND come from the germline V gene (reference sequence). CDR3 length equals 15 residues. The CDR3, as DNA: TGTGCCAGTAGTATAGACAGACGGTCTAATGAAAAACTGTTTTTT. Protein sequence: CASSIDRRSNEKLFF.

This clone showed up just once. The chain links TRBV20-1 to TRBJ1-5; tentative D call: TRBD1 (5 bases). Trimming cost V 5 bases and J 6 bases, with 11 bases left between them. The germline gives CDR1 DFQATT, CDR2 SNEGSKA (reference sequence). The CDR3 covers 12 residues. CDR3 DNA sequence: TGCAGTGCTGGTGGGGGGGGTCAGCCCCAGCATTTT. Its protein is CSAGGGGQPQHF.

V usage is TRBV30 and J usage is TRBJ2-2; D gene uncertain. Trimming shortened V by 3 bases and J by 4 bases, and 12 bases separated the two germline ends. Germline values: CDR1 GTSNPN, CDR2 SVGIG (reference sequence). The CDR3 runs 14 residues. This CDR3 is CAWSLEPLTGELFF. The CDR3 DNA reads TGTGCCTGGAGCCTGGAACCTCTCACCGGGGAGCTGTTTTTT.

The chain's CDR3 is CAISDTTSGKTYEQYF. In nucleotides, the CDR3 is TGTGCCATCAGTGATACTACTAGCGGCAAAACCTACGAGCAGTACTTC. J is TRBJ2-7 and V is TRBV10-3, with 8 bases identical to TRBD2. The junction had 9 bases not matched to a gene; V was cut back by 3 bases and J by 2 bases. Germline V gene sequence: CDR1 ENHRY, CDR2 SYGVKD. The CDR3 totals 16 residues.

This chain joins TRBV4-2 and TRBJ1-2, with TRBD1 as a possible D gene (6 bases). V was shortened by 1 base and J by 1 base, with 13 bases between the two germline ends. Germline CDR1 LGHNA, CDR2 YNFKEQ. The CDR3 spans 16 residues. CDR3 coding DNA: TGTGCCAGCAGCCAAGGGGCAGGGGCAGATAACTATGGCTACACCTTC. It encodes CASSQGAGADNYGYTF.

The genes are TRBV5-1 and TRBJ1-4; no firm D call. Per germline, CDR1 SGHRS and CDR2 YFSETQ. The CDR3 is 15 residues long. V gave up 5 bases and J gave up 3 bases, with 14 bases separating them. The CDR3 DNA reads TGCGCCAGCAGGAGGACCGCCAACTCTAATGAAAAACTGTTTTTT. Translating gives CASRRTANSNEKLFF. The full variable domain, in which reference TRBV5-1 and TRBJ1-4 provide the parts outside the CDR3, is KAGVTQTPRYLIKTRGQQVTLSCSPISGHRSVSWYQQTPGQGLQFLFEYFSETQRNKGNFPGRFSGRQFSNSRSEMNVSTLELGDSALYLCASRRTANSNEKLFFGSGTQLSVL.

The chain couples TRBV11-2 to TRBJ2-1, with D maybe TRBD2 (5 bases). This CDR3 is built from 15 residues. Germline V gene lookup returns CDR1 SGHAT and CDR2 FQNNGV. Deletions cut 5 bases from V and 4 bases from J, with 15 bases between. The CDR3 loop reads CASSQGLGRYNEQFF. CDR3 nucleotides: TGTGCCAGCAGCCAAGGACTCGGAAGATACAATGAGCAGTTCTTC.

This clone was detected only once. This chain connects TRBV11-2 to TRBJ2-5; D not certain. From germline, CDR1 is SGHAT and CDR2 FQNNGV. Trimming removed 4 bases from V and 5 bases from J, with 14 bases in between. This CDR3 spans 14 amino acids. The CDR3 is CASSWGWLRETQYF. The CDR3 bases are TGTGCCAGCAGCTGGGGTTGGCTTCGGGAGACCCAGTACTTC.

V is TRBV6-6 and J is TRBJ1-2, with 10 bases fitting TRBD1. The CDR3 has 14 residues. CDR1 MNHNY and CDR2 SVGAGI come from the germline V gene (reference sequence). Losses at the gene ends were 2 bases for V and 6 bases for J; bases not matched to a gene: 3. The chain's CDR3 is CASSYLTGGDGYTF. The CDR3 DNA reads TGTGCCAGCAGTTACCTGACAGGGGGCGATGGCTACACCTTC.

V usage is TRBV6-5 and J usage is TRBJ2-1, with TRBD2 matching 10 bases. Germline CDR1 and CDR2: MNHEY and SVGAGI. CDR3 length: 14 amino acids. V shed 6 bases, J shed 4 bases, and the junction held 3 bases outside the gene matches. CDR3 sequence reads: CASRGLAQYNEQFF. Here the CDR3 DNA reads TGTGCCAGCAGGGGACTAGCGCAGTACAATGAGCAGTTCTTC.